These 15 T cell receptor beta chains were sequenced from one sample in a study of blood T cell repertoires in COVID-19. TCRdb's copy holds only in-frame clones and misses some; the assay was immunoSEQ multiplex PCR. Of some 390,000 clones listed, more than 85% are singletons. The sequencing input was peripheral blood. These receptors were collected from a human donor in a cohort sampled during active COVID-19.

The chain employs TRBV5-1 and TRBJ1-5; D possibly corresponds to TRBD1 (6 bases). This CDR3 comprises 15 residues. Germline V gene data show CDR1 as SGHRS and CDR2 as YFSETQ. The V gene lost 4 bases and the J gene lost 7 bases, with 18 bases spanning the gap. This chain's CDR3 is CASSPGRGPGQPQHF. CDR3 nucleotide sequence: TGCGCCAGCAGCCCGGGCAGGGGACCTGGGCAGCCCCAGCATTTT.

The J gene is TRBJ2-1, the V gene TRBV5-3, with no clear D. TRBV5-3 is designated an ORF whose function remains uncertain. The CDR3 is 12 residues long. Trimming took 9 bases from V and 3 from J, leaving 10 bases between them. The CDR3 DNA sequence: TGTGCCAACCCCGGTGGCTACAATGAGCAGTTCTTC. Translating it yields CANPGGYNEQFF.

This clone was seen more than once but under ten times. This chain joins TRBV5-4 and TRBJ1-4; a possible D gene is TRBD1 (5 bases). CDR1 SGHNT and CDR2 YYREEE come from the germline V gene (reference sequence). CDR3 length: 15 residues. V was cut by 0 bases and J by 7 bases, with 13 bases left in between. As DNA, the CDR3 is TGTGCCAGCAGCTTGGACCCAGGGACTCGTGAAAAACTGTTTTTT. Protein: CASSLDPGTREKLFF.

This chain uses TRBV5-4 with TRBJ1-1, with TRBD1 identical over 10 bases. CDR1 is SGHNT and CDR2 is YYREEE in the germline V gene (reference sequence). The J segment lost 1 base and the V segment lost 6 bases, leaving 3 bases of the junction unmatched. The CDR3 has 14 amino acids. The CDR3 is CASTRQGANTEAFF. The CDR3 region has the DNA TGTGCCAGCACCCGACAGGGGGCGAACACTGAAGCTTTCTTT.

The gene calls are TRBV5-1 and TRBJ1-5; maybe TRBD1 (5 bases). The CDR3 totals 15 residues. V was clipped by 1 base and J by 2 bases, with 10 bases between them. Germline V lookup: CDR1 SGHRS, CDR2 YFSETQ. The CDR3 here is CASSLTGVGNQPQHF. Here the CDR3 DNA reads TGCGCCAGCAGCTTGACGGGGGTTGGCAATCAGCCCCAGCATTTT.

V is TRBV5-1 and J is TRBJ2-7; D not certain. The germline gives CDR1 SGHRS, CDR2 YFSETQ. CDR3 size: 13 residues. The germline V and J ends were trimmed by 5 bases and 4 bases, with 13 bases remaining between them. The CDR3 here is CASRQSPTYEQYF. CDR3 nucleotides: TGCGCCAGCAGACAGTCACCGACATACGAGCAGTACTTC.

V and J are TRBV5-4 and TRBJ2-2; no reliable D call. Germline loops: CDR1 SGHNT, CDR2 YYREEE (reference sequence). V lost 4 bases and J lost 7, with 11 bases in between. The CDR3 sequence is 13 residues long. The CDR3 spells CASSLPGVGELFF. The CDR3, as DNA: TGTGCCAGCAGCCTGCCAGGTGTCGGGGAGCTGTTTTTT.

This clone was detected once. Sequence at one end of the junction differs from germline and may be a read error. The chain has TRBV5-1 and TRBJ2-1; 8 bases agree with TRBD2. Germline V gives CDR1 SGHRS, CDR2 YFSETQ. The CDR3 is made up of 15 amino acids. The chain's CDR3 is CARSPGAGGYNEQFF. The DNA of the CDR3 is TGCGCCCGCAGCCCGGGGGCGGGGGGATACAATGAGCAGTTCTTC.

The chain combines TRBV5-1 with TRBJ2-3; D remains ambiguous. Per germline, CDR1 SGHRS and CDR2 YFSETQ. This CDR3 has 13 amino acids. Trimming left V 0 bases short and J 6 bases short, with 8 bases between. CDR3 sequence reads: CASSLAGSDTQYF. The CDR3 bases are TGCGCCAGCAGCTTGGCCGGGTCCGATACGCAGTATTTT.

The gene calls are TRBV2 and TRBJ2-7, with D tentatively TRBD1 (6 bases). Between the trimmed V and J ends, which lost 3 bases and 6 bases, there was a span of 15 bases. The CDR3 spans 14 residues. CDR1 is SNHLY and CDR2 is FYNNEI in the germline V gene. The CDR3 DNA reads TGTGCCAGCAGTGATCTCGTCAGGGGAACCGAGCAGTACTTC. Translation: CASSDLVRGTEQYF. The full variable domain, in which reference TRBV2 and TRBJ2-7 provide the parts outside the CDR3, is EPEVTQTPSHQVTQMGQEVILRCVPISNHLYFYWYRQILGQKVEFLVSFYNNEISEKSEIFDDQFSVERPDGSNFTLKIRSTKLEDSAMYFCASSDLVRGTEQYFGPGTRLTVT.

The chain joins TRBV30 to TRBJ1-2, with a possible D match to TRBD1 (5 bases). This CDR3 spans 12 amino acids. The germline CDR1 and CDR2 sequences are GTSNPN and SVGIG (reference sequence). The V gene lost 4 bases and the J gene lost 8 bases, with 14 bases spanning the gap. The CDR3 loop is CAWIREKGGYTF. CDR3 in DNA: TGTGCCTGGATCCGTGAGAAGGGGGGCTACACCTTC.

The chain links TRBV7-3 to TRBJ2-1, with D possibly being TRBD2 (6 bases). The germline V and J ends were trimmed by 3 bases and 5 bases, with 14 bases remaining between them. This CDR3 has 15 residues. The V gene's germline CDR1 is SGHTA and CDR2 FQGTGA. CDR3: CASSFGRPSNNEQFF. CDR3 sequence (DNA): TGTGCCAGCAGCTTCGGGAGACCTTCCAACAATGAGCAGTTCTTC.

This chain connects TRBV5-1 to TRBJ2-1; D remains unclear. This CDR3 contains 11 residues. In germline, CDR1 is SGHRS, CDR2 YFSETQ. V was trimmed by 8 bases and J by 9 bases, leaving 12 bases between them. For the CDR3, the DNA is TGCGCCAGTAGAAACAGTCTTGAGCAGTTCTTC. This sequence encodes CASRNSLEQFF.

This rearrangement joins TRBV10-3 to TRBJ2-7; TRBD2 matches at 7 bases. This CDR3 spans 14 amino acids. Looked up from germline, CDR1 is ENHRY and CDR2 is SYGVKD. J gave up 7 bases and V 3 bases, and 9 bases lay outside the gene matches. The CDR3 loop reads CAISDGGREEEQYF. The CDR3 region has the DNA TGTGCCATCAGTGACGGCGGTCGGGAGGAAGAGCAGTACTTC.

This clone was recorded a few times. CDR3 protein: CASRGDSHEQFF. CDR3 DNA sequence: TGTGCCAGCAGGGGGGACAGCCATGAGCAGTTCTTC. This chain uses TRBV2 with TRBJ2-1, with 7 bases fitting TRBD1. The CDR3 has 12 residues. Germline CDR1 is SNHLY and CDR2 is FYNNEI. After removal of 6 bases from V and 8 bases from J, the junction contained 4 bases not matched to a gene.